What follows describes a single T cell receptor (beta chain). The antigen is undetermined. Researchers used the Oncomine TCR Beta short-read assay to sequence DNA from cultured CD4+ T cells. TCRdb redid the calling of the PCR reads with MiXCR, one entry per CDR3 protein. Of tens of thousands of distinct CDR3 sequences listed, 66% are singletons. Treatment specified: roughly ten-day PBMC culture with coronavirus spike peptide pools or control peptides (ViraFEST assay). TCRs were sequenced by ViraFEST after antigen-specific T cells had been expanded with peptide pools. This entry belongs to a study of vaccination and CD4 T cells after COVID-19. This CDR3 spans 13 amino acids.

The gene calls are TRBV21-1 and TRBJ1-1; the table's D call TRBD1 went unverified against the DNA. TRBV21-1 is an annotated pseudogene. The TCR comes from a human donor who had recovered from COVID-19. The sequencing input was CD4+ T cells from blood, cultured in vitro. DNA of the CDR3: TGTGCCAGCAAGGGCGGCGGGCACACTGAAGCTTTCTTT. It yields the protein CASKGGGHTEAFF.